This T cell receptor (beta chain) appears in the sequencing data of a study of Graves' ophthalmopathy and Graves' hyperthyroidism. Study details: In this cohort's terms, stable hyperthyroidism meant no ophthalmopathy by 18 months of follow-up.

V lost 3 bases and J 2 bases, leaving 10 bases between the germline ends. There are 14 residues in the CDR3. From germline, CDR1 is LNHNV and CDR2 YYDKDF (reference sequence). Details on this clonotype: Its antigen is currently unknown.

The authors enrolled newly diagnosed hyperthyroidism patients aged 18 to 65 with under 2 months' duration. RNA transcripts were the source from which TCR beta CDR3 regions were amplified. First-round RT-PCR used HTBI primers; second-round multiplex PCR followed. Via MiXCR, TCRdb re-called the multiplex PCR reads, giving one row per CDR3 protein. Among over a million distinct CDR3 sequences listed, approximately 35% were seen once. Study-wide results and limits: Most expanded thyroid clonotypes above 0.001 frequency also appeared in blood. Predictions made by the model for ophthalmopathy progression reached just over 70% sensitivity and 72% to 85% specificity.

Source material: peripheral blood or thyroid tissue (not recorded which). The clonotype was recovered from an adult man with Graves' hyperthyroidism. This chain joins TRBV15 and TRBJ1-2; D not certain. CDR3 sequence: CATSSEAPNYGYTF. The CDR3 nucleotides read TGTGCCACCAGCAGTGAAGCCCCGAACTATGGCTACACCTTC.